The 7 T cell receptor beta chains in this list originate from one sample, sequenced in a study of T cells expressing NK-cell markers (dated by TCRdb to about 2020). Libraries were prepared through 5' RACE. Instrument on record: Illumina HiSeq 2000. With the reads reprocessed by TCRdb, a single entry stands for each CDR3 protein sequence and no DNA is reported. The sample's records list 550,000 to 600,000 distinct CDR3 sequences. Of the sample, 3% to 4.5% is held by the ten largest clones. Sequenced material: blood T cells: a sorted CD56 or NKG2C T cell subset, CD4+ or CD8+ T cells, or bulk PBMC T cells (not recorded which). The receptors were gathered from a man younger than 35 in good health. Donor details come from another sample of the same person, matched by shared clones.

The chain is built from TRBV12-3 or TRBV12-4 and TRBJ2-1; TCRdb calls TRBD1, which cannot be checked without DNA. CDR3 size: 14 residues. CDR3 loop: CASSFQGRWNEQFF.

This chain's CDR3 is CASSSATANTEAFF. The chain links TRBV6-5 to TRBJ1-1. The CDR3 has 14 amino acids. Per the germline V gene, CDR1 is MNHEY and CDR2 is SVGAGI.

The rearrangement links TRBV12-3 or TRBV12-4 to TRBJ1-6. There are 13 residues in the CDR3. CDR3 residues: CASSSGRNSPLHF.

This chain joins TRBV12-3 or TRBV12-4 and TRBJ1-1. The CDR3 runs to 14 residues. The CDR3 here is CASTIYTMNTEAFF.

The CDR3 sequence is CASSHNVDTQYF. The chain carries TRBV14 and TRBJ2-3. This CDR3 is 12 amino acids long. CDR1 is SGHDN and CDR2 is FVKESK in the germline V gene. The complete variable domain, with remaining parts taken from reference TRBV14 and TRBJ2-3, reads EAGVTQFPSHSVIEKGQTVTLRCDPISGHDNLYWYRRVMGKEIKFLLHFVKESKQDESGMPNNRFLAERTGGTYSTLKVQPAELEDSGVYFCASSHNVDTQYFGPGTRLTVL.

The chain has TRBV18 and TRBJ1-1. Germline lookup yields CDR1 KGHSH and CDR2 LQKENI. CDR3 size: 14 residues. CDR3: CASSTRGVDTEAFF.

This rearrangement joins TRBV6-2 or TRBV6-3 to TRBJ2-1; the D call of TRBD2 rests on TCRdb alone, since no DNA is present to check it. CDR1 is MNHEY, CDR2 SVGEGT, per germline. This CDR3 comprises 14 residues. The CDR3 sequence is CASTALAGYNEQFF.